Sequencing of this T cell receptor beta chain was carried out in a study of metastatic and nonmetastatic thyroid tumors. On the study more broadly: Samples came from malignant and benign thyroid patients, and repertoires were compared across blood and tumor or nodule tissue. Study outcomes and limitations: Significantly higher TCR beta diversity was reportedly seen in malignant thyroid tumors than benign nodules, in blood and tumor.

Germline values: CDR1 SGHNT, CDR2 YENEEA. This CDR3 spans 16 amino acids. Per the study methods: Built for papillary thyroid cancer, a distant-metastasis classifier drew on CDR3 differences across clinicopathological groups. MiXCR was used by TCRdb to re-call the PCR reads. None of the V and J calls come from the authors' own analysis; TCRdb made them. In the table there are 25,000 to 35,000 clones, 24% of which are singletons. None of the patients had undergone any treatment ahead of thyroid surgery. Concerning this clone: Its antigen remains unknown. At one end the junction does not follow the germline gene, possibly because of a read error.

V usage is TRBV11-3 and J usage is TRBJ2-5; 12 nucleotides line up with TRBD2. Specimen: blood. The sequence was obtained from a female donor with papillary thyroid cancer or a benign thyroid nodule (not recorded which). Some clones in this sample may be carry-over from other donors' samples. The CDR3 DNA follows: TGTGCCAGCAGCTACCGACTAGCGGGAGAGGGGGAGACACAGTACTTC. This codes for CASSYRLAGEGETQYF.